The 28 T cell receptor beta chains given below trace back to one sample, sequenced in a study of spatial heterogeneity in lung cancer. Whole-study findings and limits: Counts that tracked tumor mutation counts were those of expanded intratumoral alpha and beta TCRs.

Their specific antigens are unknown. As for time point: sample taken at primary tumor resection. TCRdb called the 5' RACE reads again in MiXCR, with one record for every CDR3 protein. The profile covers roughly 16,000 distinct CDR3 sequences, with almost 7% appearing a single time and 20% taken by the ten largest. This specimen was lung tumor tissue, taken at surgery. The receptors derive from a female donor with early-stage non-small cell lung cancer.

This clonotype showed up many times. The chain joins TRBV3-1 to TRBJ2-4; TRBD2 might be the D (7 bases). Germline CDR1 LGHDT, CDR2 YNNKEL (reference sequence). This CDR3 is 18 amino acids long. Trimming removed 0 bases at V and 1 base at J, with 16 bases between. The CDR3 DNA is TGTGCCAGCAGCCAAGATCTTTTCGGGGGGCAGGCCAAAAACATTCAGTACTTC. Its protein product is CASSQDLFGGQAKNIQYF.

Ten or more counts support this clonotype. The chain employs TRBV2 and TRBJ1-6, with D perhaps matching TRBD1 (5 bases). CDR1 is SNHLY and CDR2 is FYNNEI in the germline V gene. The CDR3 spans 14 residues. V was clipped by 6 bases and J by 7 bases, with 13 bases between them. CDR3 residues: CASRGRGGNSPLHF. In DNA, the CDR3 is TGTGCCAGCAGGGGAAGGGGCGGCAATTCACCCCTCCACTTT. Full variable domain (missing parts from reference TRBV2 and TRBJ1-6): EPEVTQTPSHQVTQMGQEVILRCVPISNHLYFYWYRQILGQKVEFLVSFYNNEISEKSEIFDDQFSVERPDGSNFTLKIRSTKLEDSAMYFCASRGRGGNSPLHFGNGTRLTVT.

The V call is TRBV2, the J call TRBJ1-5, with D possibly TRBD1 on 5 matching bases. Germline assignment: CDR1 SNHLY and CDR2 FYNNEI. The CDR3 runs 14 residues. V shed 4 bases and J shed 0 bases, with 7 bases lying between them. The CDR3 bases are TGTGCCAGCAGTGTAGGGGCTAGCAATCAGCCCCAGCATTTT. Translated: CASSVGASNQPQHF.

This clonotype was observed many times. This rearrangement joins TRBV11-2 to TRBJ1-6; 7 nucleotides line up with TRBD1. With 9 bases clipped from V and 13 bases from J, the junction kept 9 bases outside the gene matches. CDR1 is SGHAT, CDR2 FQNNGV, per germline. The CDR3 length is 12 residues. This CDR3 is CASGSLTGPLHF. As DNA, the CDR3 is TGTGCCAGTGGGTCCCTGACAGGGCCCCTCCACTTT.

This clonotype was observed at least ten times. The rearrangement links TRBV5-6 to TRBJ2-6; no definite D call. Germline V gene lookup returns CDR1 SGHDT and CDR2 YYEEEE. Trimming removed 3 bases from V and 0 bases from J, with 7 bases in between. This CDR3 is built from 15 residues. CDR3 bases: TGTGCCAGCAGCTCGCCCGGCTCTGGGGCCAACGTCCTGACTTTC. Amino acids: CASSSPGSGANVLTF.

Ten or more counts support this clonotype. This sequence joins TRBV20-1 and TRBJ1-1; 10 bases agree with TRBD1. The CDR3 consists of 16 residues. Germline CDR1 is DFQATT and CDR2 is SNEGSKA (reference sequence). Losses at the gene ends were 2 bases for V and 5 bases for J; bases not matched to a gene: 11. Here the CDR3 reads CSARFGQGGLGTEAFF. The CDR3 nucleotides read TGCAGTGCTAGATTCGGACAGGGGGGTTTGGGTACTGAAGCTTTCTTT.

This clonotype was seen at least ten times. The chain joins TRBV7-3 to TRBJ2-7, with D tentatively TRBD2 (5 bases). V lost 2 bases and J lost 2, with 13 bases in between. The germline gives CDR1 SGHTA, CDR2 FQGTGA. The CDR3 loop spans 15 amino acids. The CDR3 protein is CASSLGPGEAYEQYF. As DNA, the CDR3 is TGTGCCAGCAGCTTAGGCCCCGGGGAAGCCTACGAGCAGTACTTC.

The table lists this clonotype with many counts. This chain links TRBV5-1 with TRBJ1-4; perhaps TRBD1 as D (5 bases). CDR1 and CDR2 (germline): SGHRS, YFSETQ. The CDR3 totals 15 residues. The germline V and J ends were trimmed by 0 bases and 7 bases, with 13 bases remaining between them. The CDR3 protein is CASSLVAGKGEKLFF. CDR3 DNA sequence: TGCGCCAGCAGCTTGGTGGCAGGGAAGGGTGAAAAACTGTTTTTT.

The table lists this clonotype with many counts. V gene TRBV2 combines with J gene TRBJ1-4, with 9 bases lining up with TRBD1. There are 15 residues in the CDR3. Germline V CDR1 and CDR2: SNHLY, FYNNEI. With V trimmed by 7 bases and J by 5 bases, 8 bases remained unmatched. This chain's CDR3 is CASTESGQGNEKLFF. The CDR3 bases are TGTGCCAGCACCGAATCGGGACAGGGAAATGAAAAACTGTTTTTT.

On this clonotype itself: A much larger clone differs from this one at a single base, so this may be a read error. This chain links TRBV5-1 with TRBJ2-2; D not resolved. The length of the CDR3 is 14 residues. CDR1 and CDR2 from the germline V gene are SGHRS and YFSETQ. CDR3 DNA sequence: TGCGCCGGCAGCCCGGAAGGGATGACCGGGGAGCTGTTTTTT. Its translation: CAGSPEGMTGELFF.

By frequency in the sample, this clonotype is medium-sized. CDR3 region: CASSQDPGNSNQPQHF. CDR3 sequence (DNA): TGCGCCAGCAGCCAAGATCCAGGGAACAGCAATCAGCCCCAGCATTTT. The rearrangement uses TRBV4-1 and TRBJ1-5, with D possibly matching TRBD1 (5 bases). The germline V gene has CDR1 MGHRA and CDR2 YSYEKL. This CDR3 region has 16 residues. V lost 0 bases and J 1 base, leaving 10 bases between the germline ends.

This clonotype has at least ten counts. This rearrangement joins TRBV20-1 to TRBJ1-1; the D gene is possibly TRBD1 (6 bases). V was pared by 4 bases and J by 5 bases, with 14 bases between. CDR1 and CDR2 (germline): DFQATT, SNEGSKA (reference sequence). The CDR3 spans 13 residues. The CDR3 region is CSAKQGKMTEAFF. The CDR3 DNA reads as TGCAGTGCTAAGCAGGGGAAAATGACTGAAGCTTTCTTT.

The V call is TRBV13, the J call TRBJ1-6, with 11 bases fitting TRBD1. Germline CDR1 reads PRHDT; CDR2 reads FYEKMQ (reference sequence). This CDR3 is 16 amino acids long. Trimming at V came to 6 bases and at J to 9 bases, leaving 10 bases not matched to a gene. CDR3 sequence (DNA): TGTGCCAGCAGGCGGACAGGGGGCGAACGGGGTTCACCCCTCCACTTT. This gives the protein CASRRTGGERGSPLHF. Supplemented by reference TRBV13 and TRBJ1-6, the full variable domain reads AAGVIQSPRHLIKEKRETATLKCYPIPRHDTVYWYQQGPGQDPQFLISFYEKMQSDKGSIPDRFSAQQFSDYHSELNMSSLELGDSALYFCASRRTGGERGSPLHFGNGTRLTVT.

This clonotype was counted at least ten times. The chain recombines TRBV3-1 with TRBJ1-4; D possibly corresponds to TRBD1 (5 bases). The CDR3 loop spans 17 amino acids. With 4 bases removed from V and 5 bases from J, the gap between germline ends came to 20 bases. In germline, CDR1 is LGHDT, CDR2 YNNKEL (reference sequence). The CDR3 DNA reads as TGTGCCAGCAGCCGAGGGGTGAACAGGAAGGGAAATGAAAAACTGTTTTTT. Amino acids: CASSRGVNRKGNEKLFF.

This clonotype was observed many times. The rearrangement uses TRBV12-3 or TRBV12-4 and TRBJ1-5; TRBD1 is a possible D gene (5 bases). The CDR3 covers 17 residues. Between the trimmed V and J ends, which lost 4 bases and 3 bases, there was a span of 19 bases. Written as DNA, the CDR3 is TGTGCCAGCAGTTCCCAGGGAGGGCCGAGATTCAATCAGCCCCAGCATTTT. Translated: CASSSQGGPRFNQPQHF.

This clonotype was seen ten or more times. The genes are TRBV24-1 and TRBJ2-3; TRBD1 agrees at 9 bases. Germline CDR1 and CDR2: KGHDR and SFDVKD. The CDR3 runs to 17 residues. V was pared by 4 bases and J by 2 bases, with 9 bases of the junction left unmatched. CDR3 in amino acids: CATSDLGGTGNTDTQYF. The CDR3 DNA reads as TGTGCCACCAGTGACTTAGGAGGGACAGGGAACACAGATACGCAGTATTTT.

Many counts were recorded for this clonotype. The chain couples TRBV10-1 to TRBJ1-1; D not certain. Germline V gene data show CDR1 as WNHNN and CDR2 as SYGVQD (reference sequence). Trimming left V 2 bases short and J 4 bases short, with 5 bases between. This CDR3 has 12 residues. The DNA for the CDR3 is TGCGCCAGCAGTGAGGCTGGCACTGAAGCTTTCTTT. Translated: CASSEAGTEAFF.

This clonotype was picked up many times. The chain joins TRBV14 to TRBJ2-2, with 7 bases identical to TRBD1. The CDR3 consists of 17 residues. Trimming took 1 base from V and 4 from J; bases not matched to a gene: 9. Germline assignment: CDR1 SGHDN and CDR2 FVKESK. The CDR3 bases are TGTGCCAGCAGCCAAGCTAACAGGGGATGGGGCACCGGGGAGCTGTTTTTT. Its translation: CASSQANRGWGTGELFF.

This clonotype was detected a few times. The chain joins TRBV12-3 or TRBV12-4 to TRBJ2-5; 9 bases are shared with TRBD1. Germline trimming cut 2 bases from V and 2 bases from J; bases unmatched to any gene: 3. The CDR3 has 15 amino acids. CDR3: CASSLSGTGQETQYF. CDR3 coding DNA: TGTGCCAGCAGTTTATCCGGGACAGGGCAAGAGACCCAGTACTTC.

This clonotype ranks as medium-sized. This chain joins TRBV6-2 or TRBV6-3 and TRBJ2-7; TRBD1 or TRBD2 may be the D gene (5 bases each). The V gene's germline CDR1 is MNHEY and CDR2 SVGEGT. Trimming took 6 bases from V and 3 from J, leaving 18 bases between them. The CDR3 loop spans 15 amino acids. For the CDR3, the DNA is TGTGCCAGCAGATTCAACTGGGACGTCTACTACGAGCAGTACTTC. Residues: CASRFNWDVYYEQYF.

This clonotype was counted ten times or more. The V call is TRBV20-1, the J call TRBJ1-4; D is unresolved. The CDR3 totals 13 residues. In germline, CDR1 is DFQATT, CDR2 SNEGSKA (reference sequence). V dropped 0 bases and J dropped 8 bases, with 10 bases sitting between them. This CDR3 reads CSARDDLGEKLFF. The CDR3 DNA sequence: TGCAGTGCTAGAGATGACCTGGGGGAAAAACTGTTTTTT.

The chain combines TRBV5-1 with TRBJ1-1; D gene ambiguous. Germline V CDR1 and CDR2: SGHRS, YFSETQ. The CDR3 runs 14 residues. Trimming removed 4 bases from V and 1 base from J, with 11 bases in between. CDR3 amino acids: CASSPDAPNTEAFF. The DNA of the CDR3 is TGCGCCAGCAGCCCGGATGCCCCGAACACTGAAGCTTTCTTT.

The sample holds many counts of this clonotype. This sequence joins TRBV11-3 and TRBJ2-2; D is unresolved. The CDR3 spans 12 residues. Trimming took off 4 bases at V and 3 bases at J, with 3 bases between the two ends. CDR1 SGHNT and CDR2 YENEEA come from the germline V gene. CDR3 bases: TGTGCCAGCAGCTCTTACACCGGGGAGCTGTTTTTT. It specifies CASSSYTGELFF. Full variable domain (outside the CDR3, taken from reference TRBV11-3 and TRBJ2-2): EAGVVQSPRYKIIEKKQPVAFWCNPISGHNTLYWYLQNLGQGPELLIRYENEEAVDDSQLPKDRFSAERLKGVDSTLKIQPAELGDSAVYLCASSSYTGELFFGEGSRLTVL.

This clonotype appeared many times. This rearrangement joins TRBV30 to TRBJ2-7, with 7 nucleotides matching TRBD1. The V and J ends lost 8 bases and 0 bases, in that order; junction bases with no gene match: 7. This CDR3 contains 13 residues. The V gene's germline CDR1 is GTSNPN and CDR2 SVGIG (reference sequence). As DNA, the CDR3 is TGTGCCGGACTTGAGGGGGCCTCCTACGAGCAGTACTTC. Residues: CAGLEGASYEQYF.

This clonotype was detected many times. V and J are TRBV7-8 and TRBJ2-1; 12 bases are shared with TRBD2. J lost 6 bases, V lost 1 base, and 10 bases had no gene match. The CDR3 has 18 amino acids. Germline CDR1 reads SGHVS; CDR2 reads FQNEAQ. CDR3 region: CASSLVPSGGASVNEQFF. CDR3 coding DNA: TGTGCCAGCAGCTTAGTACCTAGCGGGGGGGCCTCAGTCAATGAGCAGTTCTTC.

On this clonotype itself: It may be a read error: a sequence one base away is much more abundant. The rearrangement joins TRBV10-3 to TRBJ1-6, with D possibly TRBD1 on 6 matching bases. The CDR3 has 16 residues. Germline assignment: CDR1 ENHRY and CDR2 SYGVKD. The CDR3 sequence: CAISSDRSSYSSPLHF. The CDR3 bases are TGTGCCATCAGTAGTGACAGGAGCTCCTATAGTTCACCCCTCCACTTT.

By sample share, this clonotype is medium-sized (0.01 to 0.1%). The chain uses TRBV20-1 and TRBJ2-3, with D maybe TRBD1 (6 bases). The CDR3 is 12 amino acids. CDR1 is DFQATT, CDR2 SNEGSKA, per germline (reference sequence). Trimming stripped 6 bases from V and 6 bases from J, with 13 bases between. This CDR3 is CSARGWGDTQYF. As DNA, the CDR3 is TGCAGTGCCAGGGGATGGGGGGATACGCAGTATTTT.

This clonotype was observed many times. The gene calls are TRBV18 and TRBJ1-1; D call uncertain. The germline CDR1 and CDR2 sequences are KGHSH and LQKENI. V lost 3 bases, J lost 4 bases, and 12 bases lay in between. This CDR3 has 14 residues. The CDR3 bases are TGTGCCAGCTCACCGGGTTCCCCTGCCACTGAAGCTTTCTTT. Its protein product is CASSPGSPATEAFF.